Only one count was recorded for the clone carrying this T cell receptor beta chain. The V end was cut by 2 bases, the J end by 5 bases, with 3 bases between. CDR1 and CDR2 from the germline V gene are SEHNR and FQNEAQ (reference sequence). The CDR3 totals 12 residues. These data come from a study of blood T cell repertoires in COVID-19. Study-wide context: Researchers got acute and convalescent COVID-19 samples from the United States, Italy and Spain.

The data were produced by immunoSEQ multiplex PCR, yet TCRdb's version contains in-frame clones alone and is incomplete. The profile covers about 150,000 clones, with 84% appearing a single time and around 45% taken by the ten largest. The sequence was obtained from a human donor in a cohort sampled during active COVID-19. The sequenced sample consisted of peripheral blood. The chain has TRBV7-9 and TRBJ2-2, with D unclear. The CDR3 sequence is CASSLQTGELFF. The CDR3, as DNA: TGTGCCAGCAGCTTACAGACCGGGGAGCTGTTTTTT.